The 24 T cell receptor beta chains reported below all come from one sample, sequenced in a study of cytomegalovirus exposure and HLA in healthy donors. This table comes from immunoSEQ multiplex PCR, and its TCRdb copy is limited to in-frame clones, with some not included. Found here are around 300,000 clones, 88% of them singletons; the top ten hold around 0.88%. The sequenced sample consisted of PBMCs. These receptors were collected from a man aged 30 to 39 in good health and CMV-seronegative.

V usage is TRBV15 and J usage is TRBJ2-7; D might be TRBD1 (5 bases). CDR3 length: 13 amino acids. V was clipped by 3 bases and J by 4 bases, with 10 bases between them. CDR1 and CDR2 (germline): LNHNV, YYDKDF (reference sequence). CDR3 sequence: CATSRQGRYEQYF. The CDR3 DNA sequence: TGTGCCACCAGCAGGCAGGGTCGGTACGAGCAGTACTTC.

Notes on this clone: Other nucleotide sequences in the sample specify the same CDR3. The V and J genes are TRBV4-3 and TRBJ2-3; TRBD2 matches 8 bases. The CDR3 is made up of 16 amino acids. Germline V gives CDR1 LGHNA, CDR2 YSLEER. With V trimmed by 0 bases and J by 1 base, 3 bases remained unmatched. CDR3 loop: CASSQDRAGGTDTQYF. CDR3 bases: TGCGCCAGCAGCCAAGATAGAGCGGGGGGCACAGATACGCAGTATTTT.

The chain is built from TRBV6-6 and TRBJ2-1; TRBD1 matches at 8 bases. V lost 7 bases and J lost 9; bases outside the gene matches: 11. Looked up from germline, CDR1 is MNHNY and CDR2 is SVGAGI (reference sequence). CDR3 length: 14 amino acids. The CDR3 loop is CASMIVQGVGEQFF. The CDR3 DNA follows: TGTGCCAGCATGATTGTACAGGGGGTGGGTGAGCAGTTCTTC.

V and J are TRBV11-2 and TRBJ1-1, with D hard to call. Per the germline V gene, CDR1 is SGHAT and CDR2 is FQNNGV. V was shortened by 2 bases and J by 1 base, with 14 bases between the two germline ends. There are 16 residues in the CDR3. CDR3 residues: CASSLSGGVRNTEAFF. CDR3 coding DNA: TGTGCCAGCAGCTTATCCGGTGGAGTAAGGAACACTGAAGCTTTCTTT.

The J gene is TRBJ2-6, the V gene TRBV5-6; the match to TRBD1 covers 9 bases. J gave up 2 bases and V 5 bases, and 11 bases lay outside the gene matches. Looked up from germline, CDR1 is SGHDT and CDR2 is YYEEEE. The CDR3 sequence is 18 residues long. The CDR3 region has the DNA TGTGCCAGCAGAACTTTACCGGGACAGGGAACTGGGGCCAACGTCCTGACTTTC. It yields the protein CASRTLPGQGTGANVLTF.

Only a few counts were recorded for this clone. The V gene is TRBV28, the J gene TRBJ1-6; weak D call: TRBD1 (6 bases). V gave up 2 bases and J gave up 10 bases, with 15 bases separating them. Germline V gene data show CDR1 as MDHEN and CDR2 as SYDVKM. The CDR3 contains 15 residues. The CDR3 region has the DNA TGTGCCAGCAGTTTACTAGGACAGATCAGATCACCCCTCCACTTT. Residues: CASSLLGQIRSPLHF.

Written as DNA, the CDR3 is TGTGCCTGGGACCCCGGGAGCGGGAGCAATCAGCCCCAGCATTTT. Amino acids: CAWDPGSGSNQPQHF. The chain uses TRBV30 and TRBJ1-5; no definite D call. Germline assignment: CDR1 GTSNPN and CDR2 SVGIG (reference sequence). The CDR3 extends over 15 amino acids. Trimming took off 5 bases at V and 1 base at J, with 15 bases between the two ends.

V gene TRBV2 combines with J gene TRBJ2-1; a possible D gene is TRBD1 (5 bases). Deletions cut 5 bases from V and 3 bases from J, with 8 bases between. The CDR3 has 13 residues. The germline gives CDR1 SNHLY, CDR2 FYNNEI. CDR3 in amino acids: CASSTDSYNEQFF. CDR3 in DNA: TGTGCCAGCAGTACAGACAGCTACAATGAGCAGTTCTTC.

This chain uses TRBV7-2 with TRBJ2-7, with TRBD1 matching 10 bases. Germline V gene data show CDR1 as SGHTA and CDR2 as FQGNSA. This CDR3 contains 16 residues. V lost 5 bases to trimming and J lost 1 base; unmatched junction nucleotides: 8. CDR3 residues: CASSLIGTGESYEQYF. CDR3 sequence (DNA): TGTGCCAGCAGCCTAATAGGGACAGGGGAATCCTACGAGCAGTACTTC.

The CDR3 coding sequence is TGCGCCAGCAGCCAAGCGGACAACCCCGGGGAGCTGTTTTTT. Protein sequence: CASSQADNPGELFF. The chain employs TRBV4-1 and TRBJ2-2, with a possible D match to TRBD1 (5 bases). The CDR3 length is 14 residues. In germline, CDR1 is MGHRA, CDR2 YSYEKL. Trimming stripped 1 base from V and 6 bases from J, with 9 bases between.

The table lists this clone with a count of one. The chain's CDR3 is CASSLQKETQYF. In DNA form, the CDR3 reads TGTGCCAGCAGCTTACAGAAAGAGACCCAGTACTTC. This chain links TRBV11-2 with TRBJ2-5; D remains unclear. The CDR3 spans 12 residues. Trimming removed 2 bases from V and 3 bases from J, with 4 bases in between. The germline CDR1 and CDR2 sequences are SGHAT and FQNNGV.

The rearrangement joins TRBV2 to TRBJ2-1, with 10 bases matching TRBD1. Germline-derived CDR1 and CDR2 are SNHLY and FYNNEI. The CDR3 loop spans 14 amino acids. The ends lost 6 bases at V and 9 bases at J; junction bases unmatched: 8. The CDR3 DNA follows: TGTGCCAGCAGGACCGGGGACAGGGGTAGTGAGCAGTTCTTC. It specifies CASRTGDRGSEQFF. Based on the CDR3 plus reference TRBV2 and TRBJ2-1, the full variable domain is EPEVTQTPSHQVTQMGQEVILRCVPISNHLYFYWYRQILGQKVEFLVSFYNNEISEKSEIFDDQFSVERPDGSNFTLKIRSTKLEDSAMYFCASRTGDRGSEQFFGPGTRLTVL.

The genes are TRBV11-3 and TRBJ2-1, with 8 bases that match TRBD2. Germline lookup yields CDR1 SGHNT and CDR2 YENEEA. The J segment lost 10 bases and the V segment lost 0 bases, leaving 5 bases of the junction unmatched. The CDR3 loop spans 14 amino acids. DNA of the CDR3: TGTGCCAGCAGCTTAGACGGGGGGGCGAACGAGCAGTTCTTC. Protein: CASSLDGGANEQFF.

The chain couples TRBV30 to TRBJ2-7, with D hard to call. CDR1 and CDR2 from the germline V gene are GTSNPN and SVGIG (reference sequence). The CDR3 contains 11 residues. V was pared by 4 bases and J by 3 bases, with 7 bases between. The CDR3 spells CAWTRGYEQYF. The CDR3 bases are TGTGCCTGGACCCGCGGCTACGAGCAGTACTTC.

This clone was recorded once. V is TRBV6-5 and J is TRBJ2-1, with D possibly matching TRBD1 (5 bases). V lost 7 bases and J 4 bases, leaving 14 bases between the germline ends. This CDR3 spans 14 amino acids. From germline, CDR1 is MNHEY and CDR2 SVGAGI. The CDR3 DNA is TGTGCCAGCACCTCCAATCAGGGTTACAATGAGCAGTTCTTC. It codes for CASTSNQGYNEQFF.

V gene TRBV4-3 combines with J gene TRBJ2-6; the D is unclear. The V end was cut by 2 bases, the J end by 1 base, with 6 bases between. CDR3 size: 15 residues. Germline lookup yields CDR1 LGHNA and CDR2 YSLEER. CDR3 nucleotides: TGCGCCAGCAGCCAACACGGGTCTGGGGCCAACGTCCTGACTTTC. This encodes CASSQHGSGANVLTF.

The chain uses TRBV14 and TRBJ2-7; possibly TRBD1 for D (5 bases). V lost 4 bases and J lost 5, with 12 bases in between. Looked up from germline, CDR1 is SGHDN and CDR2 is FVKESK. This CDR3 contains 13 residues. The CDR3 here is CASSLQGTHEQYF. CDR3 nucleotide sequence: TGTGCCAGCAGCCTCCAGGGTACCCACGAGCAGTACTTC.

This CDR3 reads CASRPFRGQETQYF. In DNA, the CDR3 is TGTGCCAGCAGACCATTCAGGGGGCAAGAGACCCAGTACTTC. The chain has TRBV6-5 and TRBJ2-5, with 7 bases aligning to TRBD1. The V gene end was trimmed by 6 bases and the J gene end by 2 bases; junction bases not matched to a gene: 6. The CDR3 spans 14 residues. Germline V gene data show CDR1 as MNHEY and CDR2 as SVGAGI.

About this clone: Within the sample, other DNA sequences also encode this same CDR3. For the CDR3, the DNA is TGTGCCAGCAGTTACTCGAGACGGGGAGAGACCCAGTACTTC. Protein sequence: CASSYSRRGETQYF. The chain joins TRBV6-5 to TRBJ2-5; D might be TRBD2 (5 bases). The CDR3 is 14 amino acids. Germline V gives CDR1 MNHEY, CDR2 SVGAGI. The V gene lost 0 bases and the J gene lost 4 bases, with 9 bases spanning the gap.

The J gene is TRBJ1-1, the V gene TRBV14; tentative D call: TRBD1 (6 bases). The germline V and J ends were trimmed by 5 bases and 4 bases, with 11 bases remaining between them. Per germline, CDR1 SGHDN and CDR2 FVKESK. CDR3 size: 13 residues. The CDR3 sequence: CASSSQGSTEAFF. CDR3 nucleotide sequence: TGTGCCAGCAGCTCTCAGGGGTCCACTGAAGCTTTCTTT.

The chain links TRBV7-9 to TRBJ2-5; D might be TRBD1 (6 bases). This CDR3 is 13 amino acids long. V lost 5 bases to trimming and J lost 3 bases, with 10 bases between them. CDR1 is SEHNR, CDR2 FQNEAQ, per germline (reference sequence). In DNA form, the CDR3 reads TGTGCCAGCAGCCCTAACAGGGAAGAGACCCAGTACTTC. Translation: CASSPNREETQYF.

Only a few counts were recorded for this clone. V and J are TRBV10-3 and TRBJ1-1; TRBD1 matches at 8 bases. V lost 7 bases, J lost 3 bases, and 7 bases stayed unmatched. Germline CDR1 ENHRY, CDR2 SYGVKD. This CDR3 has 14 amino acids. The CDR3 loop reads CAIKTGQAYTEAFF. Written as DNA, the CDR3 is TGTGCCATCAAGACGGGACAGGCCTACACTGAAGCTTTCTTT.

The CDR3 region is CASAWTSGGKETQYF. In DNA, the CDR3 is TGCGCCAGCGCGTGGACTAGCGGGGGGAAAGAGACCCAGTACTTC. This sequence joins TRBV10-2 and TRBJ2-5; 14 positions agree with TRBD2. CDR1 and CDR2 from the germline V gene are WSHSY and SAAADI. After removal of 8 bases from V and 3 bases from J, the junction contained 5 bases not matched to a gene. CDR3 size: 15 residues.

The genes are TRBV7-9 and TRBJ2-3; weak D call: TRBD2 (5 bases). This CDR3 contains 16 residues. V lost 5 bases and J lost 6, with 21 bases in between. The germline V gene has CDR1 SEHNR and CDR2 FQNEAQ (reference sequence). CDR3 region: CASSARPSRIGDTQYF. CDR3 bases: TGTGCCAGCAGCGCAAGGCCTAGCAGGATCGGCGATACGCAGTATTTT.